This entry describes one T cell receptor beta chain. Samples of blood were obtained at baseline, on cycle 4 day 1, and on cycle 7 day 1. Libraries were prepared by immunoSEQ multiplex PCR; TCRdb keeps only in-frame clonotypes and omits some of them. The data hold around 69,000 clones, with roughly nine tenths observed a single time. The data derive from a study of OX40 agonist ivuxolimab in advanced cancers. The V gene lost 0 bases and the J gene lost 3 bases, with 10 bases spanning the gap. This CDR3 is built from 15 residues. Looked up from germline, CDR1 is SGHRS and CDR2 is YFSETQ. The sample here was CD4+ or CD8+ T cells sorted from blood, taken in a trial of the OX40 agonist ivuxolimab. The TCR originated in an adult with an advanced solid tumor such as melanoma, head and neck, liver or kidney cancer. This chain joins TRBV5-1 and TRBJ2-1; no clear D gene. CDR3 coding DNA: TGCGCCAGCAGCTTGGAAAGGACGGACTACAATGAGCAGTTCTTC. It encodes CASSLERTDYNEQFF.